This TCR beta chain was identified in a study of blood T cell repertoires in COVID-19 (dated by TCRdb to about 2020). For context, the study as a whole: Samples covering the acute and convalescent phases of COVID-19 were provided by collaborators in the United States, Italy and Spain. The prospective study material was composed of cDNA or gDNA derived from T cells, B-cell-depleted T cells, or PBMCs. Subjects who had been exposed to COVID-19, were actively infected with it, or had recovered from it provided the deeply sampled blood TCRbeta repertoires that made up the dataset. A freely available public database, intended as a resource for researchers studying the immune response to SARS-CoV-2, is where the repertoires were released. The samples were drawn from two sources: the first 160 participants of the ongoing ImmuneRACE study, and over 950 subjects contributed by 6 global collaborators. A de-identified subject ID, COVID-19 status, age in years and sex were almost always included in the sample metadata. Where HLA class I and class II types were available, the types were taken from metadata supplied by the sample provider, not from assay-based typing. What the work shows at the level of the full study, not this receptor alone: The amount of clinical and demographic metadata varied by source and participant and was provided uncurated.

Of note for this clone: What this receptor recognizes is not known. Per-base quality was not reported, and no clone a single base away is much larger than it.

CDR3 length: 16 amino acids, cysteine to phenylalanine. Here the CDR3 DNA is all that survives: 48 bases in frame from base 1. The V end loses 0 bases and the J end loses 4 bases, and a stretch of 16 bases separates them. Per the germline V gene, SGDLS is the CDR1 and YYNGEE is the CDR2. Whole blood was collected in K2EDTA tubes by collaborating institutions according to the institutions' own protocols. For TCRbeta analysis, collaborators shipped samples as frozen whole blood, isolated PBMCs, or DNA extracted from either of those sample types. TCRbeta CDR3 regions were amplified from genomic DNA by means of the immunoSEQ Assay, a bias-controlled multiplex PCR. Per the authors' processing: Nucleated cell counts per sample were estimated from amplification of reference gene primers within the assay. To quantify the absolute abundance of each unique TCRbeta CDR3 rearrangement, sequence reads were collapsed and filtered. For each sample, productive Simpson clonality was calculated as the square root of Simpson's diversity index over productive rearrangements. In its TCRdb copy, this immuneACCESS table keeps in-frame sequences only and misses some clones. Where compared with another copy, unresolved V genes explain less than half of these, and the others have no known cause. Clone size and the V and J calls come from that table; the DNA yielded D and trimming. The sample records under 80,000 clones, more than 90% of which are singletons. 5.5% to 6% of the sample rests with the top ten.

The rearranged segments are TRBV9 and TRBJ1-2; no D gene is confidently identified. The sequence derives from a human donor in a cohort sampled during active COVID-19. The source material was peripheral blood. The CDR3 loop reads CASSVEPGVSGYGYTF. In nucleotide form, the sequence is TGTGCCAGCAGCGTAGAGCCGGGAGTAAGTGGCTATGGCTACACCTTC. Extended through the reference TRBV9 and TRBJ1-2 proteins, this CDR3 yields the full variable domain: DSGVTQTPKHLITATGQRVTLRCSPRSGDLSVYWYQQSLDQGLQFLIQYYNGEERAKGNILERFSAQQFPDLHSELNLSSLELGDSALYFCASSVEPGVSGYGYTFGSGTRLTVV.